This record concerns one T cell receptor beta chain sequence. What it binds is not known. This sample was included in a study of T cell repertoires in cytomegalovirus infection. The wider study: The public TCR beta signatures pointed to both CMV infection and matching HLA type. Regarding the study as a whole: Summed frequency of public TCR beta families distinguished CMV carriers with the relevant HLA. The ex vivo response was dominated by HLA-C-restricted CMV-specific TCR beta clonotypes.

Per the germline V gene, CDR1 is ENHRY and CDR2 is SYGVKD. CDR3 size: 17 residues. J was trimmed by 0 bases and V by 4 bases; bases with no gene match: 8. TCRdb re-called the reads through MiXCR, storing one row per CDR3 protein. The sample has more than 45,000 distinct CDR3 sequences, roughly a third seen once. The rearrangement joins TRBV10-3 to TRBJ2-2; 7 bases are a match to TRBD2. Sequencing was done on a sample of PBMCs, sequenced either directly or after in vitro stimulation (not recorded which). The clonotype originates from a human donor in good health (CMV status not recorded). Some clones in this sample may be carry-over from other donors' samples. The CDR3, as DNA: TGTGCCATCAGTGGAGGGAGGGGACCATCGAACACCGGGGAGCTGTTTTTT. Translation gives CAISGGRGPSNTGELFF.